This T cell receptor beta chain was sequenced during a study of T cells in Graves' hyperthyroidism and ophthalmopathy. The study, taken as a whole, reports: A median roughly six months before onset, the model predicted ophthalmopathy. Stable hyperthyroidism was told apart from ophthalmopathy by a model built on 13 V-J features.

Researchers amplified the TCR beta CDR3 regions from RNA transcripts. A first-round RT-PCR of the TCR CDR3 used the HTBI primer set. From the multiplex PCR reads, TCRdb called clonotypes with MiXCR, one entry per CDR3 protein. The sample comprises some 490,000 distinct CDR3 sequences, around a fifth of which are singletons, and 49% rests with the top ten. Exclusion followed for patients with uncontrolled infection, other autoimmune disease, pregnancy or lactation. The PBMCs were taken from less than 11 ml of fresh peripheral blood. This clonotype has a count of ten or more. What it binds is not known. Sequenced material: blood. The TCR was taken from a woman in her 70s with Graves' ophthalmopathy.

The CDR3 DNA sequence: TGTGCCAGCAGTCCCTCCGGAGGGGGCTCAGATACGCAGTATTTT. As protein: CASSPSGGGSDTQYF. This chain connects TRBV12-3 or TRBV12-4 to TRBJ2-3; weak D call: TRBD1 (7 bases). The V gene lost 5 bases and the J gene lost 4 bases, with 16 bases spanning the gap. The CDR3 sequence is 15 residues long.